The 21 T cell receptor beta chains below come from one sample, sequenced in a study of blood T cell repertoires in COVID-19. The protocol was immunoSEQ multiplex PCR, while the TCRdb copy is restricted to in-frame clones and leaves out a portion. The table lists around 130,000 clones, approximately 88% of them singletons. The sequenced sample consisted of peripheral blood. All receptors derive from an elderly woman with acute or convalescent COVID-19.

V and J are TRBV2 and TRBJ1-2; 7 bases are shared with TRBD1. The CDR3 is 15 amino acids. After removal of 2 bases from V and 4 bases from J, the junction contained 7 bases not matched to a gene. Germline V gene sequence: CDR1 SNHLY, CDR2 FYNNEI. CDR3 in amino acids: CASSEKGGPPYGYTF. The CDR3 DNA is TGTGCCAGCAGTGAAAAAGGGGGCCCGCCCTATGGCTACACCTTC.

The chain combines TRBV7-9 with TRBJ2-7; 9 bases line up with TRBD1. The CDR3 runs to 14 residues. V lost 0 bases and J lost 9; bases outside the gene matches: 6. Germline CDR1 reads SEHNR; CDR2 reads FQNEAQ (reference sequence). CDR3 amino acids: CASSLAGQGWGQYF. The CDR3 DNA is TGTGCCAGCAGCTTAGCCGGACAGGGGTGGGGGCAGTACTTC.

V gene TRBV6-2 or TRBV6-3 combines with J gene TRBJ2-5, with TRBD1 matching over 7 bases. CDR1 is MNHEY and CDR2 is SVGEGT in the germline V gene. The CDR3 has 17 amino acids. Losses at the gene ends were 5 bases for V and 1 base for J; bases not matched to a gene: 13. The CDR3 reads CASSRDAAGTAQETQYF. CDR3 sequence (DNA): TGTGCCAGCAGTCGCGACGCCGCCGGGACAGCCCAAGAGACCCAGTACTTC.

This clone has a handful of counts. The chain carries TRBV4-1 and TRBJ2-7; weak D call: TRBD1 (5 bases). Germline V gives CDR1 MGHRA, CDR2 YSYEKL. The CDR3 has 16 amino acids. Between the trimmed V and J ends, which lost 1 base and 3 bases, there was a span of 16 bases. CDR3 bases: TGCGCCAGCAGCCAAGGAGCTAGGACAACCTTCTACGAGCAGTACTTC. Translated, it gives CASSQGARTTFYEQYF.

The chain combines TRBV3-1 (or the pseudogene TRBV3-2) with TRBJ2-1; 7 bases match TRBD1. The V gene end was trimmed by 1 base and the J gene end by 6 bases; junction bases not matched to a gene: 3. The CDR3 is made up of 14 amino acids. The germline gives CDR1 LGHDT, CDR2 YNNKEL (reference sequence). The CDR3: CASSQGRQGNEQFF. The CDR3 DNA is TGTGCCAGCAGCCAAGGGAGACAGGGCAATGAGCAGTTCTTC.

This clone is a singleton in its sample. This chain links TRBV18 with TRBJ1-5, with D possibly being TRBD1 (5 bases). The CDR3 covers 15 residues. The germline gives CDR1 KGHSH, CDR2 LQKENI. Between the trimmed V and J ends, which lost 0 bases and 7 bases, there was a span of 13 bases. CDR3 sequence reads: CASSPPGTGEQPQHF. In DNA form, the CDR3 reads TGTGCCAGCTCACCACCGGGGACGGGGGAACAGCCCCAGCATTTT.

The chain links TRBV12-3 or TRBV12-4 to TRBJ1-4; D unclear. The V end was cut by 6 bases, the J end by 7 bases, with 12 bases between. CDR3 size: 13 residues. In DNA, the CDR3 is TGTGCCAGCAGACGCGAGGGTGGTGAAAAACTGTTTTTT. Translation gives CASRREGGEKLFF.

The chain uses TRBV5-1 and TRBJ1-1; D gene ambiguous. The CDR3 contains 14 residues. Germline CDR1 and CDR2: SGHRS and YFSETQ. Trimming took 2 bases from V and 1 from J, leaving 9 bases between them. The CDR3: CASSFSPPNTEAFF. The CDR3 region has the DNA TGCGCCAGCAGCTTCTCTCCCCCGAACACTGAAGCTTTCTTT.

The genes are TRBV7-9 and TRBJ1-5, with 10 bases fitting TRBD1. There are 16 residues in the CDR3. After removal of 1 base from V and 3 bases from J, the junction contained 3 bases not matched to a gene. Germline lookup yields CDR1 SEHNR and CDR2 FQNEAQ (reference sequence). CDR3 loop: CASSLGTGGPNQPQHF. The CDR3 coding sequence is TGTGCCAGCAGCTTAGGGACAGGGGGTCCCAATCAGCCCCAGCATTTT.

To note about this clone: Other DNA sequences from this sample encode an identical CDR3 as well. This chain uses TRBV11-2 with TRBJ2-2, with D possibly matching TRBD2 (5 bases). Germline V gene data show CDR1 as SGHAT and CDR2 as FQNNGV. The CDR3 has 13 residues. Trimming cost V 5 bases and J 5 bases, with 9 bases left between them. In nucleotides, the CDR3 is TGTGCCAGCAGCCCCGCGGGTACCGGGGAGCTGTTTTTT. It yields the protein CASSPAGTGELFF.

This chain connects TRBV5-1 to TRBJ2-3, with TRBD2 identical over 13 bases. The CDR3 runs to 18 residues. V dropped 3 bases and J dropped 3; count of bases not matched to a gene: 10. CDR1 is SGHRS and CDR2 is YFSETQ in the germline V gene. The CDR3 DNA is TGCGCCAGCAGCTCCGGGACTAGCGGGACCGCGGGTACAGATACGCAGTATTTT. It codes for CASSSGTSGTAGTDTQYF.

This chain joins TRBV9 and TRBJ2-1; 9 nucleotides match TRBD2. V dropped 8 bases and J dropped 6; count of bases not matched to a gene: 12. CDR1 is SGDLS and CDR2 is YYNGEE in the germline V gene. This CDR3 is built from 15 residues. The CDR3 spells CASQTGTSFGNEQFF. CDR3 in DNA: TGTGCCAGTCAAACCGGGACTAGCTTTGGCAATGAGCAGTTCTTC.

The chain has TRBV5-6 and TRBJ1-3; 9 bases agree with TRBD1. Trimming at V came to 3 bases and at J to 0 bases, leaving 7 bases not matched to a gene. Germline values: CDR1 SGHDT, CDR2 YYEEEE. This CDR3 contains 17 residues. In DNA, the CDR3 is TGTGCCAGCAGCTACCTGGGACAGGGCCTCTCTGGAAACACCATATATTTT. Translating gives CASSYLGQGLSGNTIYF. The variable domain in full, with the rest retrieved from reference TRBV5-6 and TRBJ1-3, is DAGVTQSPTHLIKTRGQQVTLRCSPKSGHDTVSWYQQALGQGPQFIFQYYEEEERQRGNFPDRFSGHQFPNYSSELNVNALLLGDSALYLCASSYLGQGLSGNTIYFGEGSWLTVV.

The chain has TRBV5-4 and TRBJ2-1; D perhaps matches TRBD2 (5 bases). From germline, CDR1 is SGHNT and CDR2 YYREEE (reference sequence). The length of the CDR3 is 14 residues. Trimming cost V 2 bases and J 6 bases, with 12 bases left between them. The CDR3 DNA reads TGTGCCAGCAGCTTAAGACTAAAAGGCAATGAGCAGTTCTTC. Amino acid sequence: CASSLRLKGNEQFF. The full variable domain, completed using reference TRBV5-4 and TRBJ2-1, is ETGVTQSPTHLIKTRGQQVTLRCSSQSGHNTVSWYQQALGQGPQFIFQYYREEENGRGNFPPRFSGLQFPNYSSELNVNALELDDSALYLCASSLRLKGNEQFFGPGTRLTVL.

The chain combines TRBV27 with TRBJ2-7; 9 bases agree with TRBD1. The V gene end was trimmed by 3 bases and the J gene end by 11 bases; junction bases not matched to a gene: 20. Per germline, CDR1 MNHEY and CDR2 SMNVEV (reference sequence). This CDR3 comprises 17 residues. The CDR3 protein is CASSFINSRTGAALKYF. Written as DNA, the CDR3 is TGTGCCAGCAGTTTCATAAACTCTCGGACAGGGGCCGCGTTAAAGTACTTC.

The V gene is TRBV7-2, the J gene TRBJ2-5; tentatively, D is TRBD2 (6 bases). The germline V and J ends were trimmed by 3 bases and 5 bases, with 13 bases remaining between them. The CDR3 has 14 amino acids. Germline values: CDR1 SGHTA, CDR2 FQGNSA. The CDR3 reads CASSLAGYRETQYF. The CDR3 bases are TGTGCCAGCAGCTTGGCGGGGTACCGGGAGACCCAGTACTTC.

V usage is TRBV13 and J usage is TRBJ2-1; weak D call: TRBD1 (5 bases). This CDR3 has 18 residues. Germline-derived CDR1 and CDR2 are PRHDT and FYEKMQ (reference sequence). Trimming shortened V by 5 bases and J by 4 bases, and 24 bases separated the two germline ends. The chain's CDR3 is CASSRVLLGRAKYNEQFF. CDR3 nucleotides: TGTGCCAGCAGCCGAGTTTTATTGGGGCGCGCTAAATACAATGAGCAGTTCTTC.

This sequence joins TRBV20-1 and TRBJ2-1, with D possibly matching TRBD2 (5 bases). The CDR3 is made up of 11 amino acids. V dropped 2 bases and J dropped 9 bases, with 8 bases sitting between them. Germline V gene data show CDR1 as DFQATT and CDR2 as SNEGSKA (reference sequence). As DNA, the CDR3 is TGCAGTGCTAGACTAGAGGGTGAGCAGTTCTTC. Protein: CSARLEGEQFF.

The chain couples TRBV10-3 to TRBJ1-6, with D unresolved. Germline loops: CDR1 ENHRY, CDR2 SYGVKD. The CDR3 is 16 amino acids. Deletions cut 6 bases from V and 0 bases from J, with 12 bases between. For the CDR3, the DNA is TGTGCCATCAGGTCCGCAGCGAGCTCCTATAATTCACCCCTCCACTTT. This sequence encodes CAIRSAASSYNSPLHF.

V usage is TRBV11-3 and J usage is TRBJ1-1; 7 bases agree with TRBD1. This CDR3 contains 17 residues. Germline CDR1 and CDR2: SGHNT and YENEEA. V dropped 0 bases and J dropped 1; count of bases not matched to a gene: 8. Written as DNA, the CDR3 is TGTGCCAGCAGCTTAGATAGGGGGCCCCCCAAGAACACTGAAGCTTTCTTT. It yields the protein CASSLDRGPPKNTEAFF.

The chain combines TRBV7-6 with TRBJ2-5; the D gene is possibly TRBD2 (5 bases). V was shortened by 5 bases and J by 4 bases, with 8 bases between the two germline ends. CDR3 length: 12 amino acids. Germline V gene sequence: CDR1 SGHVS, CDR2 FNYEAQ. CDR3 nucleotides: TGTGCCAGCAGCCCGAGCGGAGAGACCCAGTACTTC. Encoded protein: CASSPSGETQYF.